Shown below are 25 T cell receptor beta chains from a single sample sequenced in a study of blood T cell repertoires in COVID-19. Data came from immunoSEQ multiplex PCR; TCRdb stores just in-frame clones and leaves some out. This table has fewer than 400,000 clones, about 85% appearing once. What was sequenced was PBMCs or T cells enriched from blood (not recorded which). These receptors were obtained from a woman in her twenties or thirties who had been exposed to COVID-19.

The chain combines TRBV2 with TRBJ2-7; tentative D call: TRBD2 (6 bases). The CDR3 consists of 15 residues. Trimming removed 3 bases from V and 2 bases from J, with 14 bases in between. The V gene's germline CDR1 is SNHLY and CDR2 FYNNEI. The DNA for the CDR3 is TGTGCCAGCAGTGACCCCCGGGACTCTGCCTACGAGCAGTACTTC. Its translation is CASSDPRDSAYEQYF.

The chain carries TRBV4-1 and TRBJ2-7; 10 nucleotides line up with TRBD2. Per the germline V gene, CDR1 is MGHRA and CDR2 is YSYEKL. V gave up 4 bases and J gave up 3 bases; unmatched junction bases: 12. The length of the CDR3 is 17 residues. The CDR3 bases are TGCGCCAGCAGCCCAAAAGGCCTAGCGGGAGCTTTCTACGAGCAGTACTTC. Protein sequence: CASSPKGLAGAFYEQYF.

This chain uses TRBV10-1 with TRBJ1-1; D is uncertain. V lost 5 bases to trimming and J lost 2 bases, with 21 bases between them. The CDR3 runs 17 residues. Germline-derived CDR1 and CDR2 are WNHNN and SYGVQD (reference sequence). CDR3 residues: CASSTGGLRISNTEAFF. The DNA of the CDR3 is TGCGCCAGCAGTACCGGTGGGCTCCGGATATCTAACACTGAAGCTTTCTTT.

J is TRBJ2-3 and V is TRBV3-1 (or the pseudogene TRBV3-2); D is ambiguous. This CDR3 is 15 amino acids long. Germline V gives CDR1 LGHDT, CDR2 YNNKEL (reference sequence). V dropped 3 bases and J dropped 4 bases, with 14 bases sitting between them. The CDR3 loop reads CASSQATMLADTQYF. The CDR3 DNA is TGTGCCAGCAGCCAGGCTACTATGCTTGCAGATACGCAGTATTTT.

V gene TRBV4-1 combines with J gene TRBJ1-5, with 7 bases that match TRBD1. Trimming took 0 bases from V and 4 from J; bases not matched to a gene: 6. Germline V gives CDR1 MGHRA, CDR2 YSYEKL. This CDR3 is built from 16 residues. The CDR3 DNA reads as TGCGCCAGCAGCCAAGATCGGACAGGCGCTAATCAGCCCCAGCATTTT. This codes for CASSQDRTGANQPQHF.

The rearrangement uses TRBV27 and TRBJ2-3; TRBD2 is a possible D gene (6 bases). Trimming removed 5 bases from V and 1 base from J, with 13 bases in between. The CDR3 is 15 amino acids. Looked up from germline, CDR1 is MNHEY and CDR2 is SMNVEV (reference sequence). The CDR3 spells CASSLGTRGTDTQYF. For the CDR3, the DNA is TGTGCCAGCAGTCTCGGGACTCGCGGCACAGATACGCAGTATTTT.

The V and J genes are TRBV28 and TRBJ1-1; D is unresolved. The V gene's germline CDR1 is MDHEN and CDR2 SYDVKM. The CDR3 runs 10 residues. Trimming removed 10 bases at V and 7 bases at J, with 10 bases between. CDR3 sequence (DNA): TGTGCCACCCTTCGAGATGAAGCTTTCTTT. This codes for CATLRDEAFF.

The V and J genes are TRBV20-1 and TRBJ2-5, with D perhaps matching TRBD2 (5 bases). Trimming took 6 bases from V and 5 from J, leaving 10 bases between them. This CDR3 is built from 11 residues. CDR1 is DFQATT, CDR2 SNEGSKA, per germline (reference sequence). As DNA, the CDR3 is TGCAGTGCCTACTGGAGGGAGACCCAGTACTTC. Amino acids: CSAYWRETQYF.

The chain recombines TRBV2 with TRBJ2-5, with 8 bases matching TRBD2. Trimming cost V 6 bases and J 5 bases; bases outside gene matches: 11. The germline V gene encodes CDR1 SNHLY and CDR2 FYNNEI. This CDR3 contains 15 residues. The CDR3 reads CASSGNSGKRETQYF. CDR3 in DNA: TGTGCCAGCAGCGGTAATAGCGGGAAACGGGAGACCCAGTACTTC.

The rearrangement links TRBV27 to TRBJ1-2; tentatively, D is TRBD1 (5 bases). Germline CDR1 is MNHEY and CDR2 is SMNVEV (reference sequence). CDR3 length: 14 residues. Trimming removed 3 bases at V and 7 bases at J, with 15 bases between. In nucleotides, the CDR3 is TGTGCCAGCAGTTTGAGGGATGGGGGGAGTGGCTACACCTTC. It is translated as CASSLRDGGSGYTF.

J is TRBJ1-4 and V is TRBV29-1, with D uncertain. The germline V and J ends were trimmed by 4 bases and 1 base, with 13 bases remaining between them. CDR3 length: 15 residues. Germline V gene data show CDR1 as SQVTM and CDR2 as ANQGSEA. CDR3: CSVGREDKTNEKLFF. As DNA, the CDR3 is TGCAGCGTTGGGAGGGAAGATAAAACTAATGAAAAACTGTTTTTT.

The rearrangement uses TRBV10-3 and TRBJ1-1; no reliable D call. CDR3 size: 13 residues. In germline, CDR1 is ENHRY, CDR2 SYGVKD. Trimming cost V 4 bases and J 7 bases, with 13 bases left between them. In DNA form, the CDR3 reads TGTGCCATCAGTGGTACTGGAGGGAGTGAAGCTTTCTTT. Translation: CAISGTGGSEAFF.

This clone was counted a single time. In DNA, the CDR3 is TGTGCCTGGAGTCCTGTACAGCAAGCTTTCTTT. Its translation: CAWSPVQQAFF. The chain joins TRBV30 to TRBJ1-1; no reliable D call. The CDR3 loop spans 11 amino acids. Deletions cut 2 bases from V and 9 bases from J, with 10 bases between. CDR1 GTSNPN and CDR2 SVGIG come from the germline V gene (reference sequence). The whole variable domain, filled in from reference TRBV30 and TRBJ1-1, reads SQTIHQWPATLVQPVGSPLSLECTVEGTSNPNLYWYRQAAGRGLQLLFYSVGIGQISSEVPQNLSASRPQDRQFILSSKKLLLSDSGFYLCAWSPVQQAFFGQGTRLTVV.

This chain links TRBV14 with TRBJ2-1; D not certain. The CDR3 is 15 residues long. The ends were cut back, 3 bases at V and 9 bases at J, with 18 bases in the middle. Germline V lookup: CDR1 SGHDN, CDR2 FVKESK. CDR3 coding DNA: TGTGCCAGCAGCCATACTACTTCAGTGTCGGGTGAGCAGTTCTTC. It yields the protein CASSHTTSVSGEQFF.

The chain recombines TRBV6-1 with TRBJ2-7; 11 positions agree with TRBD1. The CDR3 has 16 amino acids. V lost 3 bases, J lost 1 base, and 5 bases stayed unmatched. In germline, CDR1 is MNHNS, CDR2 SASEGT. The CDR3: CASSDWTGGPSYEQYF. In DNA form, the CDR3 reads TGTGCCAGCAGTGACTGGACAGGGGGCCCTTCCTACGAGCAGTACTTC.

Here the CDR3 DNA reads TGTGCCAGCAGTCTAGCGGGGGACAATGAGCAGTTCTTC. It translates to CASSLAGDNEQFF. V gene TRBV13 combines with J gene TRBJ2-1; 10 bases align to TRBD2. The ends lost 6 bases at V and 5 bases at J; junction bases unmatched: 1. This CDR3 spans 13 amino acids. Germline CDR1 and CDR2: PRHDT and FYEKMQ (reference sequence).

The chain has TRBV27 and TRBJ2-3, with 10 bases identical to TRBD1. The junction had 11 bases not matched to a gene; V was cut back by 6 bases and J by 2 bases. CDR3 length: 17 residues. CDR1 and CDR2 (germline): MNHEY, SMNVEV (reference sequence). The CDR3 is CASSRGQGRYFTDTQYF. CDR3 nucleotide sequence: TGTGCCAGCAGCAGGGGACAGGGGCGCTACTTCACAGATACGCAGTATTTT.

The chain links TRBV2 to TRBJ2-7; 10 bases align to TRBD2. The CDR3 extends over 15 amino acids. With V trimmed by 6 bases and J by 4 bases, 9 bases remained unmatched. Germline CDR1 SNHLY, CDR2 FYNNEI. The CDR3 protein is CASRPPGLASYEQYF. CDR3 bases: TGTGCCAGCAGGCCGCCGGGACTAGCGTCGTACGAGCAGTACTTC.

J is TRBJ2-6 and V is TRBV28, with D maybe TRBD2 (6 bases). Per germline, CDR1 MDHEN and CDR2 SYDVKM. The CDR3 runs 17 residues. V dropped 3 bases and J dropped 2 bases, with 14 bases sitting between them. The CDR3 region is CASSFDLGGAGANVLTF. CDR3 in DNA: TGTGCCAGCAGTTTCGATTTGGGGGGTGCTGGGGCCAACGTCCTGACTTTC.

The chain uses TRBV5-1 and TRBJ1-2; D possibly corresponds to TRBD1 (5 bases). V lost 4 bases and J 3 bases, leaving 10 bases between the germline ends. This CDR3 has 13 residues. From germline, CDR1 is SGHRS and CDR2 YFSETQ. CDR3 sequence reads: CASSPRVDYGYTF. DNA for the CDR3: TGCGCCAGCAGCCCCAGGGTTGACTATGGCTACACCTTC.

The chain recombines TRBV28 with TRBJ2-3, with 11 bases that match TRBD1. Germline CDR1 and CDR2: MDHEN and SYDVKM. The CDR3 runs to 15 residues. Trimming cost V 6 bases and J 5 bases; bases outside gene matches: 7. The CDR3 bases are TGTGCCAGCAGCTTAGCCGGGACAGGGGGAGATACGCAGTATTTT. It codes for CASSLAGTGGDTQYF.

Worth noting for this clone: This same CDR3 is encoded by further DNA sequences in the sample. The rearrangement uses TRBV2 and TRBJ2-7; tentatively, D is TRBD2 (6 bases). Trimming took off 6 bases at V and 1 base at J, with 10 bases between the two ends. Germline V gene lookup returns CDR1 SNHLY and CDR2 FYNNEI. This CDR3 is built from 13 residues. For the CDR3, the DNA is TGTGCCAGCAGCAGGGAGGCTTCCTACGAGCAGTACTTC. Amino acids: CASSREASYEQYF.

The genes are TRBV21-1 and TRBJ2-5; the D call in the table, TRBD1, was not verified against the DNA. TRBV21-1 is described as a pseudogene. The length of the CDR3 is 16 residues. For the CDR3, the DNA is TGTGCCAGCAGCAACAATTTAAAACAGGCGACAGGGACCCAGTACTTC. Amino acids: CASSNNLKQATGTQYF.

V usage is TRBV4-1 and J usage is TRBJ2-7, with 10 bases matching TRBD1. The CDR3 sequence is 16 residues long. From germline, CDR1 is MGHRA and CDR2 YSYEKL. Trimming at V came to 3 bases and at J to 2 bases, leaving 7 bases not matched to a gene. CDR3 in amino acids: CASSHYRTGGAYEQYF. The CDR3 nucleotides are TGCGCCAGCAGCCACTATAGGACAGGGGGTGCCTACGAGCAGTACTTC.

A single count supports this clone. J is TRBJ2-2 and V is TRBV2; 8 bases agree with TRBD2. J lost 4 bases, V lost 4 bases, and 11 bases had no gene match. The length of the CDR3 is 17 residues. Germline V gene sequence: CDR1 SNHLY, CDR2 FYNNEI. The CDR3 region has the DNA TGTGCCAGCAGTGGCGGTAGCGGGATCAAAATCACCGGGGAGCTGTTTTTT. It specifies CASSGGSGIKITGELFF.